This TCR beta chain appears in the sequencing data of a study of lymphopenia after photon versus proton radiotherapy. The method was immunoSEQ multiplex PCR; TCRdb's version includes in-frame clones alone and lacks a portion of them. The sample has 40,000 to 45,000 clones; about four fifths are singletons. Germline V gives CDR1 LGHNA, CDR2 YNFKEQ. V lost 0 bases to trimming and J lost 4 bases; unmatched junction nucleotides: 11. This CDR3 comprises 18 residues. The clonotype comes from a woman in her 70s with pancreatic cancer. The sample was peripheral blood, taken from a patient treated with proton-based radiotherapy. The V and J genes are TRBV4-2 and TRBJ2-3, with 9 bases aligning to TRBD2. CDR3 sequence (DNA): TGTGCCAGCAGCCAAGAGGGCGCGGGAGGGCTTGGGTCAGATACGCAGTATTTT. This sequence encodes CASSQEGAGGLGSDTQYF.